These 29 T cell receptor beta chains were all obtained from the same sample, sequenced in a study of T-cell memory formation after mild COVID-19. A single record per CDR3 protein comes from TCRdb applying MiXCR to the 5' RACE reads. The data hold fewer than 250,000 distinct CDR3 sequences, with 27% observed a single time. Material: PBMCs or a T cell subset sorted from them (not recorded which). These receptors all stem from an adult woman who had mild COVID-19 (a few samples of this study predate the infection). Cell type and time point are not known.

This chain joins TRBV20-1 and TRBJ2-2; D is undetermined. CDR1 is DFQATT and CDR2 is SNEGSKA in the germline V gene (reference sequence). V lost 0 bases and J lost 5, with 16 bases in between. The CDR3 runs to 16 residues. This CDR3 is CSARDSRTPGTGELFF. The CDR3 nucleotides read TGCAGTGCTAGAGATTCTAGGACCCCTGGGACCGGGGAGCTGTTTTTT.

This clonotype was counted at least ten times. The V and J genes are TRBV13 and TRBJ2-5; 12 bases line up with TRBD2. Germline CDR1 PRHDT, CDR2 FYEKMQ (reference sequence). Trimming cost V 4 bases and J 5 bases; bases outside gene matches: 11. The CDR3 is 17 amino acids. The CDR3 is CASSSGPRLAGVETQYF. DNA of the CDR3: TGTGCCAGCAGCTCCGGCCCGAGACTAGCGGGAGTCGAGACCCAGTACTTC.

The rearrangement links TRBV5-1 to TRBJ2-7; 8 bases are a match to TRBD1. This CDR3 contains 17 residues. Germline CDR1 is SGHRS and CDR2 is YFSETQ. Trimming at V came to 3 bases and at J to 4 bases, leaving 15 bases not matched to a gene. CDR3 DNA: TGCGCCAGCAGCTCCTTCCCCCCGGGACAGGTTACTTACGAGCAGTACTTC. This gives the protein CASSSFPPGQVTYEQYF. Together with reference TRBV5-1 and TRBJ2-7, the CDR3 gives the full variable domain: KAGVTQTPRYLIKTRGQQVTLSCSPISGHRSVSWYQQTPGQGLQFLFEYFSETQRNKGNFPGRFSGRQFSNSRSEMNVSTLELGDSALYLCASSSFPPGQVTYEQYFGPGTRLTVT.

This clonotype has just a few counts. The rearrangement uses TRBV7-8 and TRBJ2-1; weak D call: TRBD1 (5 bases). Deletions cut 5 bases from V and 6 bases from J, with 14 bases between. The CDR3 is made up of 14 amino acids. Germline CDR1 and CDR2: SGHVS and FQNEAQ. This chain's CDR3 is CASSPLQGFNEQFF. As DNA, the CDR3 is TGTGCCAGCAGCCCCCTTCAGGGTTTCAATGAGCAGTTCTTC.

The CDR3 DNA follows: TGTGCCAGCAGTTATGGGGGAGGGTCCTACAATGAGCAGTTCTTC. This sequence encodes CASSYGGGSYNEQFF. V is TRBV6-5 and J is TRBJ2-1; 7 positions agree with TRBD2. With 3 bases clipped from V and 1 base from J, the junction kept 3 bases outside the gene matches. CDR1 is MNHEY and CDR2 is SVGAGI in the germline V gene. This CDR3 region has 15 residues.

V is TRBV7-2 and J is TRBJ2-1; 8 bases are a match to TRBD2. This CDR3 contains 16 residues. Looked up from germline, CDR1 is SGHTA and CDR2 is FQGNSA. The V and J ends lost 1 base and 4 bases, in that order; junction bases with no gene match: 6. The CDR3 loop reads CASSLVGGAVYNEQFF. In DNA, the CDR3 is TGTGCCAGCAGCTTAGTCGGGGGGGCCGTTTACAATGAGCAGTTCTTC.

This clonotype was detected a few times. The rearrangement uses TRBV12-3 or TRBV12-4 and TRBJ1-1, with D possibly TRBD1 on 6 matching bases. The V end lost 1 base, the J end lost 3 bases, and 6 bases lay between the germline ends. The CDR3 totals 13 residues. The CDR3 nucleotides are TGTGCCAGCAGTTTAGGGGGGCACACTGAAGCTTTCTTT. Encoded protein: CASSLGGHTEAFF.

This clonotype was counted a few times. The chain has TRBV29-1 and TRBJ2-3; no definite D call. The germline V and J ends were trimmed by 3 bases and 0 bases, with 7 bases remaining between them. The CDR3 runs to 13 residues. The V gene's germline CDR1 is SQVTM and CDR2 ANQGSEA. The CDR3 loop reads CSVEHSSTDTQYF. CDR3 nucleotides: TGCAGCGTTGAGCATAGTAGCACAGATACGCAGTATTTT.

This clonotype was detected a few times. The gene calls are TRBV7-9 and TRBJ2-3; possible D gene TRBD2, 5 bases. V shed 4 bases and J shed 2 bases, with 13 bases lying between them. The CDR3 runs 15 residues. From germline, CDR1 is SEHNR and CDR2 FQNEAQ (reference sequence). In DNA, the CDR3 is TGTGCCAGCAGCTCTCGGGCCGGGGTCACAGATACGCAGTATTTT. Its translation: CASSSRAGVTDTQYF. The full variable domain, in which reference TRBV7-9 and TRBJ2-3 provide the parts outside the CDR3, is DTGVSQNPRHKITKRGQNVTFRCDPISEHNRLYWYRQTLGQGPEFLTYFQNEAQLEKSRLLSDRFSAERPKGSFSTLEIQRTEQGDSAMYLCASSSRAGVTDTQYFGPGTRLTVL.

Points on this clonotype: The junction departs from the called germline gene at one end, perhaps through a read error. This CDR3 reads CATSTRQGSPIHF. The CDR3 coding sequence is TGTGCCACCAGCACCCGACAGGGTTCACCCATCCACTTT. The chain carries TRBV15 and TRBJ1-6; TRBD1 matches 7 bases. This CDR3 has 13 residues. Germline values: CDR1 LNHNV, CDR2 YYDKDF (reference sequence).

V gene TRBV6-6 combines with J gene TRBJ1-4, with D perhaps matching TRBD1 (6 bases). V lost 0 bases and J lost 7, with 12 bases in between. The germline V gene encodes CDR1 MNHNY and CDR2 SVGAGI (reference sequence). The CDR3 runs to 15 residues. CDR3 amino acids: CASSYSRGRGEKLFF. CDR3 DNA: TGTGCCAGCAGTTACTCACGGGGCAGGGGTGAAAAACTGTTTTTT.

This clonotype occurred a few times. For the CDR3, the DNA is TGCGCCAGCAGCGTGGACAGACCGAACACCGGGGAGCTGTTTTTT. Residues: CASSVDRPNTGELFF. The V call is TRBV5-1, the J call TRBJ2-2, with D perhaps TRBD1 (6 bases). Germline V gene sequence: CDR1 SGHRS, CDR2 YFSETQ. This CDR3 region has 15 residues. Trimming removed 4 bases at V and 0 bases at J, with 10 bases between.

CDR3 bases: TGTGCCAGCAGCTACCGGACTAGCGGCGGGTACAATGAGCAGTTCTTC. Its protein product is CASSYRTSGGYNEQFF. V usage is TRBV12-3 or TRBV12-4 and J usage is TRBJ2-1; 10 bases are a match to TRBD2. V lost 6 bases to trimming and J lost 4 bases; unmatched junction nucleotides: 9. CDR3 length equals 16 residues.

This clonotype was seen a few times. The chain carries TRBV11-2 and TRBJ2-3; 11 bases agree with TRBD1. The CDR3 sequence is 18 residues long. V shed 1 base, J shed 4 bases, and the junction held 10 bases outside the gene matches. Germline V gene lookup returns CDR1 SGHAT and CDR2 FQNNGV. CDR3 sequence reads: CASSLVSRTGGRADTQYF. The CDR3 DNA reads TGTGCCAGCAGCTTAGTCTCCCGGACAGGGGGCAGGGCAGATACGCAGTATTTT.

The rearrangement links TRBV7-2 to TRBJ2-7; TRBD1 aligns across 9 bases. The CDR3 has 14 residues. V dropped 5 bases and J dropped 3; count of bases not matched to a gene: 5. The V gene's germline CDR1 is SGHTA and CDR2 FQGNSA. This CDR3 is CASSMGQGNYEQYF. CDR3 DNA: TGTGCCAGCAGCATGGGACAGGGTAACTACGAGCAGTACTTC. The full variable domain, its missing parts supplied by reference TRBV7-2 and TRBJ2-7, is GAGVSQSPSNKVTEKGKDVELRCDPISGHTALYWYRQSLGQGLEFLIYFQGNSAPDKSGLPSDRFSAERTGGSVSTLTIQRTQQEDSAVYLCASSMGQGNYEQYFGPGTRLTVT.

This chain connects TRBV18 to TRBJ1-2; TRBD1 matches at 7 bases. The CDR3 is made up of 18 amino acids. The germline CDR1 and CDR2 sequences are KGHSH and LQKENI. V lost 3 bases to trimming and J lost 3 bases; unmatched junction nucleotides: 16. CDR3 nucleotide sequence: TGTGCCAGCTCACCCAAGCAGGTGGGGGACAGCGTTCACTATGGCTACACCTTC. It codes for CASSPKQVGDSVHYGYTF.

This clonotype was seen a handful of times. For the CDR3, the DNA is TGTGCCAGCCAAGACGGAGGACAGCCAGGGAGAAACGAGCAGTACTTC. It codes for CASQDGGQPGRNEQYF. This sequence joins TRBV6-5 and TRBJ2-7; perhaps TRBD1 as D (6 bases). V lost 8 bases to trimming and J lost 5 bases, with 25 bases between them. The CDR3 totals 16 residues. In germline, CDR1 is MNHEY, CDR2 SVGAGI.

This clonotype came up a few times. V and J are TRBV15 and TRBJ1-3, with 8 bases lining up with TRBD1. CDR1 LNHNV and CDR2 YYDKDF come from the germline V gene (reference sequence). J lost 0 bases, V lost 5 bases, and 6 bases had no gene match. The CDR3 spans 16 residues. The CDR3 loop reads CATSGQGANSGNTIYF. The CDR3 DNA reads TGTGCCACCAGCGGTCAGGGGGCGAACTCTGGAAACACCATATATTTT.

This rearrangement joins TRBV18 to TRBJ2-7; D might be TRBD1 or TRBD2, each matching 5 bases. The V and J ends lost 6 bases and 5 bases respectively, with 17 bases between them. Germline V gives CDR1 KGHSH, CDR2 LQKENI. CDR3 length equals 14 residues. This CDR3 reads CASSMRAGHDEQYF. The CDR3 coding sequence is TGTGCCAGCTCCATGAGGGCAGGGCACGACGAGCAGTACTTC.

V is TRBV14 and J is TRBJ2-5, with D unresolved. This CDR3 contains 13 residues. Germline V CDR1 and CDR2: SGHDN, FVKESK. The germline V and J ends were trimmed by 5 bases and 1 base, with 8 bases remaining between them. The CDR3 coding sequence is TGTGCCAGCAGCGGATGGACCCAAGAGACCCAGTACTTC. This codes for CASSGWTQETQYF.

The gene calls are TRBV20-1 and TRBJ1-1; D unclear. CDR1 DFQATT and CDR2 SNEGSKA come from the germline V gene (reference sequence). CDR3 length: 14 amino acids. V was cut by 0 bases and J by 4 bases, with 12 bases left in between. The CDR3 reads CSARDIASATEAFF. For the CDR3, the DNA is TGCAGTGCTAGAGATATCGCCTCTGCCACTGAAGCTTTCTTT.

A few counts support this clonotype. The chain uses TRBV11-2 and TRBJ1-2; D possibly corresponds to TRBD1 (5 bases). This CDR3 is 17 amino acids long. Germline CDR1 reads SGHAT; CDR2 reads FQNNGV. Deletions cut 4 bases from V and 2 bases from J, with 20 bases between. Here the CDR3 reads CASSSTLGTQENYGYTF. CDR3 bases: TGTGCCAGCAGCTCGACCCTGGGGACCCAAGAGAACTATGGCTACACCTTC.

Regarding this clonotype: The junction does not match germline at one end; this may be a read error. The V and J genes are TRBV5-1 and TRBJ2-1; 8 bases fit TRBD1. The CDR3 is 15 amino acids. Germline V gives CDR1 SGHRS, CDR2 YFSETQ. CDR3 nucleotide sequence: TGCGCCAGCAGCCTCCCGGGACAGGTCTACAGTGAGCAGTTCTTC. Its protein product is CASSLPGQVYSEQFF.

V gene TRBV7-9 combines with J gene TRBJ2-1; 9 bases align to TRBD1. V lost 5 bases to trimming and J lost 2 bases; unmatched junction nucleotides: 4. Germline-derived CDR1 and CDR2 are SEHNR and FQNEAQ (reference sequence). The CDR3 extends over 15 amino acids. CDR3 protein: CASSPDRGPYNEQFF. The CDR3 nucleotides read TGTGCCAGCAGCCCGGACAGGGGACCCTACAATGAGCAGTTCTTC.

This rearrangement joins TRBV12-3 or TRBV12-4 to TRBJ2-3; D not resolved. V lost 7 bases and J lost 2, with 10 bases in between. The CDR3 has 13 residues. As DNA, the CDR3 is TGTGCCAGCACCGTCGCGCTCACAGATACGCAGTATTTT. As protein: CASTVALTDTQYF.

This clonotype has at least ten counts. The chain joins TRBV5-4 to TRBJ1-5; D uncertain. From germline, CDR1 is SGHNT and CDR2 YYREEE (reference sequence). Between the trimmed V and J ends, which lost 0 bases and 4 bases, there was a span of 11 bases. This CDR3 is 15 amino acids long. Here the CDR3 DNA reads TGTGCCAGCAGCTTGGATCCCGAGCCTAATCAGCCCCAGCATTTT. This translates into CASSLDPEPNQPQHF.

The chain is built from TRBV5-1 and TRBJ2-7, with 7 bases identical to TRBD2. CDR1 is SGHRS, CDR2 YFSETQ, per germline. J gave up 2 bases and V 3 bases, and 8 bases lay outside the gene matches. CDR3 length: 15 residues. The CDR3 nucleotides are TGCGCCAGCAGCTCGGGCGGGCTAGCGGCCTACGAGCAGTACTTC. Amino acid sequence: CASSSGGLAAYEQYF.

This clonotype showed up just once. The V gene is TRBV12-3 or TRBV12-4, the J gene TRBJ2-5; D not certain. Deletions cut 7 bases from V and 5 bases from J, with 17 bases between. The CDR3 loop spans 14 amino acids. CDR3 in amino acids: CASTLRLLDETQYF. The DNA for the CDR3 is TGTGCCAGCACCCTGAGGCTATTGGACGAGACCCAGTACTTC.

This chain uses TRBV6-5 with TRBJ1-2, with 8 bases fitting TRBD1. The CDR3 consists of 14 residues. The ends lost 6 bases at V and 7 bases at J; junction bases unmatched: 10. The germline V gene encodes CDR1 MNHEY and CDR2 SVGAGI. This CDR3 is CASRQPDRVGGYTF. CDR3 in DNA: TGTGCCAGCAGACAACCGGACAGGGTTGGTGGCTACACCTTC.